This T cell receptor beta chain was observed in a study of shared clonotypes between healthy human individuals. This CDR3 spans 16 amino acids. Germline values: CDR1 SGHKS, CDR2 YYEKEE (reference sequence). Trimming took 1 base from V and 2 from J, leaving 13 bases between them. Clones were sequenced by immunoSEQ multiplex PCR, and TCRdb holds only the in-frame ones, with some missing. This table holds 100,000 to 120,000 clones, about 71% found once. This receptor was taken from a woman aged 30 to 39 in good health. The V and J genes are TRBV5-5 and TRBJ1-5; tentatively, D is TRBD1 (6 bases). Sequencing was done on a sample of memory CD8+ T cells sorted from blood. Subset reported: CD45RO+ cells pooled with CCR7-negative TemRA cells. In nucleotides, the CDR3 is TGTGCCAGCAGCTTGAGAGGGGGTAGGGGCAATCAGCCCCAGCATTTT. As protein: CASSLRGGRGNQPQHF. Together with reference TRBV5-5 and TRBJ1-5, the CDR3 gives the full variable domain: DAGVTQSPTHLIKTRGQQVTLRCSPISGHKSVSWYQQVLGQGPQFIFQYYEKEERGRGNFPDRFSARQFPNYSSELNVNALLLGDSALYLCASSLRGGRGNQPQHFGDGTRLSIL.